What follows is one T cell receptor beta chain and its context. The source of the sample is a study of blood T cell repertoires in COVID-19. Across the whole study: PBMCs, B-cell-depleted T cells, or T cells were the source of the cDNA or gDNA that made up the material.

Some clones are missing from TCRdb's copy, which holds only in-frame ones; the method was immunoSEQ multiplex PCR. The profile shows approximately 290,000 clones, 85% to 90% of them singletons. Trimming left V 0 bases short and J 5 bases short, with 12 bases between. The CDR3 length is 15 residues. Germline loops: CDR1 SGHDT, CDR2 YYEEEE. This sequence was found in a man aged 30 to 45 with acute or convalescent COVID-19. The sample comprised peripheral blood. The chain is built from TRBV5-6 and TRBJ2-1, with a tentative D call TRBD2 (7 bases). CDR3: CASSLDGGLNNEQFF. CDR3 bases: TGTGCCAGCAGCTTGGACGGGGGGCTGAACAATGAGCAGTTCTTC.